The clone carrying this T cell receptor (beta chain) has at least ten counts. The CDR3 extends over 16 amino acids. The germline gives CDR1 SNHLY, CDR2 FYNNEI. Unmatched junction bases numbered 12, after V lost 5 bases and J lost 7 bases. This sample stems from a study of Graves' ophthalmopathy and Graves' hyperthyroidism. RNA transcripts were the template, and TCR beta CDR3 regions were amplified from them. Amplification began with first-round RT-PCR using HTBI primers, then second-round multiplex PCR was performed. MiXCR, applied by TCRdb to the multiplex PCR reads, yields one record per CDR3 protein. This table has hundreds of thousands of distinct CDR3 sequences, 21% appearing once.

The specimen was peripheral blood. J is TRBJ2-5 and V is TRBV2; 11 nucleotides match TRBD2. The source is a woman younger than 30 with stable Graves' hyperthyroidism. CDR3 loop: CASSRGTSGNYGTQYF. The CDR3 nucleotides are TGTGCCAGCAGTAGGGGGACTAGCGGTAATTACGGGACCCAGTACTTC.